What follows is one T cell receptor (beta chain) and its context. Its antigen is not identified. Germline V lookup: CDR1 SGHDT, CDR2 YYEEEE. The CDR3 has 15 residues. Unmatched junction bases numbered 5, after V lost 4 bases and J lost 3 bases. The time point was: week 35, safety follow-up. In the vaccine, a single dose held 300 ug of the mutant IDH1 20-mer peptide, along with topical imiquimod. Sequencing used immunoSEQ multiplex PCR; TCRdb keeps in-frame clones, though not all of them. The profile shows about 27,000 clones, 75% to 90% of them singletons. This sample is drawn from a study of a mutant IDH1 vaccine in newly diagnosed glioma. The wider study: Patients previously underwent radiotherapy, temozolomide, or both, and most underwent both. The study held visit V12 at week 35 and visit V13 at week 47. Overall study results and limits: Altogether, about 95% of patients exhibited vaccine-induced immune responses.

This chain joins TRBV5-6 and TRBJ2-2; TRBD1 matches 8 bases. Sequenced here: PBMCs, sampled from a glioma patient whose treatment included an IDH1 peptide vaccine. The receptor was isolated from a man aged 25 to 40 with glioma. CDR3 coding DNA: TGTGCCAGCAGCGGCCTGACAGGGGACACCGGGGAGCTGTTTTTT. This gives the protein CASSGLTGDTGELFF.